This T cell receptor beta chain was documented in a study of blood T cell repertoires in COVID-19. Across the whole study: Donors in the United States, Italy and Spain gave samples during acute or convalescent COVID-19. Sources were T cells, B-cell-depleted T cells, or PBMCs; the material itself was cDNA or gDNA.

The Seattle site enrolled patients during active infection and followed them longitudinally. The CDR3 runs to 14 residues. CDR1 ENHRY and CDR2 SYGVKD come from the germline V gene. Trimming pared 4 bases from V and 1 base from J, leaving 10 bases between. Original processing notes: Reference gene primer amplification gave nucleated cell count estimates. Here immunoSEQ multiplex PCR was the method, and the copy in TCRdb shows in-frame clones only, minus some. V and J calls and clone size are as listed in that table; D and trimming were resolved from the DNA. The data contain tens of thousands of clones, about 81% of them seen just once; the ten biggest clones take up roughly 30%.

Sequencing used peripheral blood. This chain uses TRBV10-3 with TRBJ1-1; possibly TRBD1 for D (6 bases). This TCR was recovered from a man in his 60s with COVID-19, enrolled during active disease. The CDR3 spells CAISVGGPNTEAFF. The CDR3 nucleotides are TGTGCCATCAGTGTGGGGGGGCCGAACACTGAAGCTTTCTTT.